This TCR beta chain was captured in a study of T cell repertoires in cytomegalovirus infection. TCRdb re-derived calls from the reads in MiXCR, one entry per CDR3 protein. The data show about 360,000 distinct CDR3 sequences, 15% to 20% seen once. General study findings and limits: Ex vivo responses were dominated by HLA-C-restricted CMV-specific TCR beta clonotypes. Carriers of CMV and the relevant HLA type were discriminated by public TCR beta frequency.

For this clonotype: Its target is unknown.

The specimen sequenced was PBMCs. This receptor was taken from a human donor in good health (CMV status not recorded). Some clones in this sample may be carry-over from other donors' samples.

CDR3 sequence: CASSLGLAGFYQETQYF. In DNA form, the CDR3 reads TGTGCCAGCAGTTTGGGGCTAGCGGGTTTCTACCAAGAGACCCAGTACTTC. V and J are TRBV12-3 or TRBV12-4 and TRBJ2-5, with 8 bases matching TRBD2. J gave up 0 bases and V 3 bases, and 9 bases lay outside the gene matches. This CDR3 has 17 amino acids.